This TCR beta chain was observed in a study of OX40 agonist ivuxolimab in advanced cancers. In the study overall: Ivuxolimab was a fully human IgG2 agonistic monoclonal antibody targeting the costimulatory receptor OX40 (CD134). The dose-escalation cohort was roughly 83% male with a mean age of approximately 60 years, ranging from roughly 20 to 80. The point of sequencing TCRbeta in the periphery was to test whether ivuxolimab changed TCR sequence diversity and drove clonal T-cell expansion. Intravenous ivuxolimab was administered to patients every 2 weeks at six dose levels: 0.01, 0.1, 0.3, 1.5, 3 and 10 mg/kg. Partial responses occurred in three dose-escalation patients: two with cutaneous melanoma and one with hepatocellular carcinoma. Of the 50 or so patients in dose escalation, some 19 had hepatocellular carcinoma, some 15 had melanoma, 9 had renal cell carcinoma and 9 had head and neck cancer. Patients were allowed to have had prior anti-PD-1, anti-PD-L1 or anti-CTLA-4 therapy, and 30% to 50% of the dose-escalation patients had previously received checkpoint inhibitors. The paper covers the monotherapy dose-escalation part of the phase I ivuxolimab trial, which included N of about 50 patients.

Patients with a history of autoimmune disease or receiving systemic immunosuppression were excluded from the trial. In every dose cohort, peripheral blood was drawn for TCR sequencing at baseline, cycle 4 day 1, and cycle 7 day 1. The samples were taken from a phase I, first-in-human, multicenter, open-label dose-escalation trial of ivuxolimab. Adults with locally advanced or metastatic melanoma, renal cell carcinoma, hepatocellular carcinoma or head and neck squamous cell carcinoma were enrolled in the trial. CD4+ and CD8+ T cells were sorted separately from peripheral blood before TCR sequencing. For sequencing of the TCRbeta CDR3 region, genomic DNA was extracted from the sorted cells. The immunoSEQ Assay was used to sequence the TCRbeta CDR3 regions. TCRdb re-hosts the immuneACCESS table, in-frame sequences only. Its copies lack some clones; in the studies checked, an unresolved V gene accounts for under half of them, and the cause for the rest is not known. Here the sample has 55,000 to 75,000 clones; around 87% occur a single time. 0.37% of the sample belongs to the ten largest clones.

Comments on this clone: Its antigen is still unknown. No clone much larger than this one lies a single base away; base qualities are absent.

Summary of the overall study and its limitations: In the 0.1-3.0 mg/kg groups, partial responders were among the patients with the lowest normalized peripheral clonal expansion, particularly in CD8+ T cells. Low levels of normalized T-cell clonal expansion were also seen in some patients who did not respond. The antigen specificity of the peripheral T cells that underwent clonal expansion was not determined. At doses of 0.1 to 3.0 mg/kg, clonal expansion of both CD4+ and CD8+ blood T cells was observed from baseline to week 6. After ivuxolimab, more expanded clones were found on average in CD8+ T cells than in CD4+ T cells.

The clonotype was recovered from an adult with an advanced solid tumor such as melanoma, head and neck, liver or kidney cancer. The input for sequencing was CD4+ or CD8+ T cells sorted from blood, taken in a trial of the OX40 agonist ivuxolimab.

The CDR3 sequence is CASSPTPGQGVITEAFF. The nucleotide sequence reads as follows: TGTGCCAGTAGTCCGACACCCGGACAGGGGGTGATCACTGAAGCTTTCTTT. The V and J genes are TRBV19 and TRBJ1-1; 10 central bases correspond to TRBD1. The CDR3, from cysteine to phenylalanine, totals 17 residues. The DNA shown is the 51-base CDR3, in frame from base 1. Reading the germline V gene (reference sequence) gives CDR1 LNHDA and CDR2 SQIVND. V is trimmed back by 5 bases and J by 4 bases, and the junction contains 13 bases that no gene match accounts for.